This TCR beta chain emerged from a study of T cell changes during pregnancy in multiple sclerosis. TCRdb's copy holds only in-frame clones and misses some; the assay was immunoSEQ multiplex PCR. The repertoire holds about 24,000 clones, around 87% seen once, with around 0.97% in the top ten. CDR1 is KGHSH and CDR2 is LQKENI in the germline V gene. The CDR3 has 14 residues. Trimming took 3 bases from V and 2 from J, leaving 8 bases between them. The TCR sequence derives from a female donor in good health, enrolled as a control in a pregnancy study. The chain combines TRBV18 with TRBJ2-4, with D unclear. The source was CD4+ T cells from peripheral blood mononuclear cells, collected in the second trimester of pregnancy. In DNA, the CDR3 is TGTGCCAGCTCACCGGGCAGAACCAAAAACATTCAGTACTTC. This encodes CASSPGRTKNIQYF.